This TCR beta chain was documented in a study of T cell repertoires in cytomegalovirus infection. General observations from the study: The cumulative frequency of public TCR beta families distinguished individuals who carried CMV together with the relevant HLA.

This clonotype was seen a handful of times. As yet, its antigen is unknown. Per germline, CDR1 MNHEY and CDR2 SVGAGI. Trimming left V 4 bases short and J 2 bases short, with 12 bases between. The CDR3 is 15 residues long. MiXCR was run by TCRdb on the reads, yielding one entry per CDR3 protein. The sample holds approximately 350,000 distinct CDR3 sequences, about 35% seen once. This sample comprised cultured PBMCs, obtained from culture after CMV antigen stimulation. This chain joins TRBV6-5 and TRBJ2-1, with D hard to call. The sequence came from a human donor in good health (CMV status not recorded). Some clones in this sample may be carry-over from other donors' samples. Here the CDR3 DNA reads TGTGCCAGCAGTTCACAGAAAGTAGCCTACAATGAGCAGTTCTTC. Residues: CASSSQKVAYNEQFF.